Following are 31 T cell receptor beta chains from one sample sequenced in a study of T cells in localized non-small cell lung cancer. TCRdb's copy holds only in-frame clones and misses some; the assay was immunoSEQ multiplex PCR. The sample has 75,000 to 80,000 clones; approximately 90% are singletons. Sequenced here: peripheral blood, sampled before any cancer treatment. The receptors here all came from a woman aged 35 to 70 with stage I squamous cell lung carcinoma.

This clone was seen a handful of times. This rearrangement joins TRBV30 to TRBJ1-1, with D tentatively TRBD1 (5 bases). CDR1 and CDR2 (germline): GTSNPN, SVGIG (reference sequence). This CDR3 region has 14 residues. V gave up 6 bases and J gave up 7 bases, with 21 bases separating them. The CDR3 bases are TGTGCCTGCCAGCCGGGACCGGCGGTGGGTGAAGCTTTCTTT. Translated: CACQPGPAVGEAFF.

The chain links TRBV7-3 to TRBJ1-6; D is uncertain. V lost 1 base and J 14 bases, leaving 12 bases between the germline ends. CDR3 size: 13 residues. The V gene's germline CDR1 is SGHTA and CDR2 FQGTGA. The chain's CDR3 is CASSLNSGETLHF. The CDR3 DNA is TGTGCCAGCAGCTTAAACTCTGGAGAGACCCTCCACTTT.

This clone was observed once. Here the CDR3 reads CASSQATATQSYGYTF. Written as DNA, the CDR3 is TGCGCCAGCAGCCAAGCCACAGCCACCCAATCCTATGGCTACACCTTC. The V and J genes are TRBV4-1 and TRBJ1-2; no clear D gene. CDR1 is MGHRA and CDR2 is YSYEKL in the germline V gene. The germline V and J ends were trimmed by 1 base and 4 bases, with 16 bases remaining between them. The CDR3 is 16 residues long.

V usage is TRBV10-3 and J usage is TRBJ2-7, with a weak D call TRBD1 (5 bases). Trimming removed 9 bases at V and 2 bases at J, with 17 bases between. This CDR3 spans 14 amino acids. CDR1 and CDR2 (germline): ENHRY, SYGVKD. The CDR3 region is CAIALDSKTYEQYF. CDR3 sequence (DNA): TGTGCCATAGCTCTCGACAGCAAAACCTACGAGCAGTACTTC.

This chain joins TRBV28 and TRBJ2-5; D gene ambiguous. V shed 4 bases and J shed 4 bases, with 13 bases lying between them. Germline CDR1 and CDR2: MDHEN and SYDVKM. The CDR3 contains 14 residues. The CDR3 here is CASSSPGLVETQYF. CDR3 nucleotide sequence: TGTGCCAGCAGTTCACCAGGCCTGGTAGAGACCCAGTACTTC.

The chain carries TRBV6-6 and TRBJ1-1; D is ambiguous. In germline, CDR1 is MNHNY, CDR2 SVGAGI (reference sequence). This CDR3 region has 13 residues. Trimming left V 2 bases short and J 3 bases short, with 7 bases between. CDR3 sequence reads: CASSYTGDTEAFF. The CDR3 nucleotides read TGTGCCAGCAGTTACACTGGTGACACTGAAGCTTTCTTT.

CDR3 nucleotide sequence: TGCGCCAGCAGCCAAGATTTGGTACCCAACACTGAAGCTTTCTTT. It is translated as CASSQDLVPNTEAFF. The rearrangement uses TRBV4-1 and TRBJ1-1; unclear D gene. V was cut by 0 bases and J by 2 bases, with 10 bases left in between. Germline CDR1 is MGHRA and CDR2 is YSYEKL. CDR3 length: 15 residues.

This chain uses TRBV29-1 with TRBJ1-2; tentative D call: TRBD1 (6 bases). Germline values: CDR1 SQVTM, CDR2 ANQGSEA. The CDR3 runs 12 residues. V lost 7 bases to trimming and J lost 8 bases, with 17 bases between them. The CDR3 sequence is CSALATGRGYTF. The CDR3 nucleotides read TGCAGCGCCCTCGCTACAGGGAGGGGCTACACCTTC.

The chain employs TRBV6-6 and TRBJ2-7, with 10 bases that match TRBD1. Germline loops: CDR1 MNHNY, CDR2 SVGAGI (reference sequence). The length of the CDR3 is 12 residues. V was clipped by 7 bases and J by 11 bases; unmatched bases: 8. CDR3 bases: TGTGCCAGCAATCTATCGGGACAGGGGAAGTACTTC. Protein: CASNLSGQGKYF.

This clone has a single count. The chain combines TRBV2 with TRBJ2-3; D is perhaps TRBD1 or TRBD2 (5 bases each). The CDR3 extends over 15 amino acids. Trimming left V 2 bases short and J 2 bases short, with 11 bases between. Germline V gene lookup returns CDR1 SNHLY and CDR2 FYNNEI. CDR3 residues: CASSESGPPTDTQYF. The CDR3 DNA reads TGTGCCAGCAGTGAATCGGGACCACCCACAGATACGCAGTATTTT.

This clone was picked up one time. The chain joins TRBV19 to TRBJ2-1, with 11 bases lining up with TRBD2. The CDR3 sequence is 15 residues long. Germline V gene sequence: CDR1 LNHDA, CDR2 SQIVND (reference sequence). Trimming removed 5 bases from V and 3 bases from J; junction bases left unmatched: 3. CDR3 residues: CASSDSGGVYNEQFF. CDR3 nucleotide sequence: TGTGCCAGTAGTGATAGCGGGGGGGTCTACAATGAGCAGTTCTTC.

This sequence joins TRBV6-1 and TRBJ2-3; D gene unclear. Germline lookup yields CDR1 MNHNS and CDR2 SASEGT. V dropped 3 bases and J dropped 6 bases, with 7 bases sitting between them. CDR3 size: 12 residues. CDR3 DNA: TGTGCCAGCAGTGAGATTTTGGATACGCAGTATTTT. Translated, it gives CASSEILDTQYF.

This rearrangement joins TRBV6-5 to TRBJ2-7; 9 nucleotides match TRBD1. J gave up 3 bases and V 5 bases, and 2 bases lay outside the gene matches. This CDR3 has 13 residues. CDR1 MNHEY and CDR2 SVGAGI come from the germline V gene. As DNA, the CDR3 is TGTGCCAGCAGTAAGGACAGGGGCTACGAGCAGTACTTC. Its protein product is CASSKDRGYEQYF.

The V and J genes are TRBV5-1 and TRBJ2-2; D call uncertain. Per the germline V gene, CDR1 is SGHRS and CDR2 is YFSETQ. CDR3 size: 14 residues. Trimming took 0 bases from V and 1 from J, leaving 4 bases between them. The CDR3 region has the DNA TGCGCCAGCAGCTTGGCCGTGAACACCGGGGAGCTGTTTTTT. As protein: CASSLAVNTGELFF. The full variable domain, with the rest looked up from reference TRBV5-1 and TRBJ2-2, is KAGVTQTPRYLIKTRGQQVTLSCSPISGHRSVSWYQQTPGQGLQFLFEYFSETQRNKGNFPGRFSGRQFSNSRSEMNVSTLELGDSALYLCASSLAVNTGELFFGEGSRLTVL.

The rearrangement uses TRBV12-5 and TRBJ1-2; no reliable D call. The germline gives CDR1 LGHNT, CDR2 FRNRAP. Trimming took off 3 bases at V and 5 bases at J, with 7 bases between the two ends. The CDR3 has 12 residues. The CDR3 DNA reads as TGTGCTAGTGGTTTTCCCCCGTATGGCTACACCTTC. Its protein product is CASGFPPYGYTF.

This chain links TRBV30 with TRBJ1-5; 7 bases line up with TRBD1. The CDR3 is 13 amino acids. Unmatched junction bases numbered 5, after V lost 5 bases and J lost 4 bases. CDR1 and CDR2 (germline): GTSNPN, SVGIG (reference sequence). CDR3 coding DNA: TGTGCCTGGGGGGGGACAGAAAATCAGCCCCAGCATTTT. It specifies CAWGGTENQPQHF.

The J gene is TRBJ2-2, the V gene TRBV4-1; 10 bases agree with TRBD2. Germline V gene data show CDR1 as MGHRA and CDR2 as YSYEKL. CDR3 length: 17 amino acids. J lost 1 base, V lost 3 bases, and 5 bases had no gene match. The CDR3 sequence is CASSHSLAGGNTGELFF. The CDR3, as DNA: TGCGCCAGCAGCCACAGTTTAGCGGGGGGGAACACCGGGGAGCTGTTTTTT.

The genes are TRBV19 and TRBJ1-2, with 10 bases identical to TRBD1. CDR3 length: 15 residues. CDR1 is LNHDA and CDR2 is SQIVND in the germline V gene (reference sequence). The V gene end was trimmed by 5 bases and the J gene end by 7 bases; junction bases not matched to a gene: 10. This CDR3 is CASSVGVGTGAGYTF. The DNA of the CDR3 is TGTGCCAGTAGTGTGGGGGTAGGGACAGGGGCTGGCTACACCTTC.

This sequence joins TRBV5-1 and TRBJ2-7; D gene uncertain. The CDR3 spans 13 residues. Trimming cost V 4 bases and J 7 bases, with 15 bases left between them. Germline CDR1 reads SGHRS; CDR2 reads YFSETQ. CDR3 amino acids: CASSTNPSGEQYF. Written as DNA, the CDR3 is TGCGCCAGCAGCACTAACCCCTCCGGTGAGCAGTACTTC.

CDR3 nucleotide sequence: TGTGCCAGCGCGGCACAGGGATACGAGCAGTACTTC. Amino acids: CASAAQGYEQYF. The J gene is TRBJ2-7, the V gene TRBV18, with D tentatively TRBD1 (6 bases). There are 12 residues in the CDR3. The V end was cut by 8 bases, the J end by 4 bases, with 12 bases between. CDR1 is KGHSH and CDR2 is LQKENI in the germline V gene.

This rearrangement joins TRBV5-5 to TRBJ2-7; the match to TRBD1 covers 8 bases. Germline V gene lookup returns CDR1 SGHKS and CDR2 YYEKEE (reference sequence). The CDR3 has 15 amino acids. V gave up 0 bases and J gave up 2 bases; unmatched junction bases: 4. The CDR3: CASSLATGDTYEQYF. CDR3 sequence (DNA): TGTGCCAGCAGCTTGGCGACAGGGGACACCTACGAGCAGTACTTC.

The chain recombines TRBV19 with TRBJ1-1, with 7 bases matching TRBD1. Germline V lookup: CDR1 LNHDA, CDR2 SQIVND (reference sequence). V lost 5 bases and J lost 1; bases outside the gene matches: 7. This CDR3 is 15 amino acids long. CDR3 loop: CASSATGLQNTEAFF. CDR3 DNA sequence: TGTGCCAGTAGTGCGACAGGGCTTCAGAACACTGAAGCTTTCTTT.

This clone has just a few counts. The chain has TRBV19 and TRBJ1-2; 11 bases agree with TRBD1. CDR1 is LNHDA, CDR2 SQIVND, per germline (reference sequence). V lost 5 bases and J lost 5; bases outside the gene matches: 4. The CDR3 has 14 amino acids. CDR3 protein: CASSADRGRYGYTF. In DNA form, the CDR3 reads TGTGCCAGTAGTGCGGACAGGGGGCGATATGGCTACACCTTC.

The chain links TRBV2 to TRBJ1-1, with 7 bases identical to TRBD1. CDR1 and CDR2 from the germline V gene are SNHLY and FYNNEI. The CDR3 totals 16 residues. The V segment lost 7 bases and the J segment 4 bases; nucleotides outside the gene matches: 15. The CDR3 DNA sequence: TGTGCCAGCACCCCCACGGGACAGCGGTTGGGCACTGAAGCTTTCTTT. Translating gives CASTPTGQRLGTEAFF.

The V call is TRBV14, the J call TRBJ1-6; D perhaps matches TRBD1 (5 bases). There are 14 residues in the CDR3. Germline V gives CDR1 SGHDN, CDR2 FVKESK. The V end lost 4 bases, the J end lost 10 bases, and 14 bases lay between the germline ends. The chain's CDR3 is CASSRSRGGSPLHF. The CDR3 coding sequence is TGTGCCAGCAGCCGGAGTAGGGGTGGGTCACCCCTCCACTTT.

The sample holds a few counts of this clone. DNA of the CDR3: TGTGCCAGCAGTGAGACAGGGGGCGCGACTGAAGCTTTCTTT. Protein: CASSETGGATEAFF. This rearrangement joins TRBV6-5 to TRBJ1-1, with 10 bases lining up with TRBD1. There are 14 residues in the CDR3. Germline assignment: CDR1 MNHEY and CDR2 SVGAGI. The V gene end was trimmed by 5 bases and the J gene end by 5 bases; junction bases not matched to a gene: 5.

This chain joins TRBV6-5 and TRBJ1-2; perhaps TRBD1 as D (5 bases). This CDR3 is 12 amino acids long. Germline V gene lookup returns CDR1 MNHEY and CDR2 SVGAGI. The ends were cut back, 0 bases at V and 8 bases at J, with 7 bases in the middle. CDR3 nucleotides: TGTGCCAGCAGTTACTCAGGGGTAGGCTACACCTTC. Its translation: CASSYSGVGYTF.

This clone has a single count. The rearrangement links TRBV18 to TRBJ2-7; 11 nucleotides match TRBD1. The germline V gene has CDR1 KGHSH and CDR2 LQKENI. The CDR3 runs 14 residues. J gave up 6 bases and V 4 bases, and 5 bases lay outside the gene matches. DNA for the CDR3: TGTGCCAGCTCACGGACGGACAGGGGGCGCGAGCAGTACTTC. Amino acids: CASSRTDRGREQYF.

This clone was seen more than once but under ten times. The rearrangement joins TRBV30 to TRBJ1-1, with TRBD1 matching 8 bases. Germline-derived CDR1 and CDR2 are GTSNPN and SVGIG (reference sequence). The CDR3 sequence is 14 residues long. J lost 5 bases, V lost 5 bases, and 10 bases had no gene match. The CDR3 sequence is CAWGFQGALTEAFF. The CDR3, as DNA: TGTGCCTGGGGATTCCAGGGGGCGCTTACTGAAGCTTTCTTT.

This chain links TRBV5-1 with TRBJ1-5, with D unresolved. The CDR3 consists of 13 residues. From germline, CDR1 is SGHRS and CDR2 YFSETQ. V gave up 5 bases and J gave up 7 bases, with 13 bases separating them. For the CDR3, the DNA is TGCGCCAGCAGTTCTGAGCCGTTCCAGCCCCAGCATTTT. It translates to CASSSEPFQPQHF.

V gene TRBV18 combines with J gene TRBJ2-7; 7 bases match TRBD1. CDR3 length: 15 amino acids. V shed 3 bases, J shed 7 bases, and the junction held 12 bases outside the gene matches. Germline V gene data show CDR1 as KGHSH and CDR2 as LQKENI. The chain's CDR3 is CASSPRSRQGGEQYF. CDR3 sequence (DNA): TGTGCCAGCTCACCTCGAAGTAGACAGGGTGGGGAGCAGTACTTC.